This T cell receptor (beta chain) was captured in a study of CD4 T cells in relation to SARS-CoV-2 and coronaviruses. Study details: ViraFEST: roughly ten-day antigen culture of PBMCs, then TCR beta CDR3 sequencing. Negative control cultures got HIV-1 Nef peptides or no peptide. General study points: Monoreactive clones expanded significantly more to SARS-CoV-2 than crossreactive clones did.

TCRdb's copy holds only in-frame clones and misses some; the assay was immunoSEQ multiplex PCR. Among 20,000 or so clones listed, about 76% were seen once. V gave up 11 bases and J gave up 2 bases, with 13 bases separating them. The CDR3 has 13 residues. Germline V gene lookup returns CDR1 ENHRY and CDR2 SYGVKD. A remark on this clone: Its antigen is still unknown.

Before the COVID-19 pandemic, during about 2011-2019, CD4+ T cells were taken from unexposed donors. Isolation of CD4+ T cells took place after about eleven days in culture. Testing used SARS-CoV-2 S/N and four cold-coronavirus spikes on unexposed-donor CD4+ T cells, cells permitting. The chain is built from TRBV10-3 and TRBJ1-3; the D gene is possibly TRBD1 (6 bases). The origin of this receptor is a human donor in good health. Sequencing was carried out using CD4+ T cells from PBMCs, cultured in vitro. CDR3 residues: CAPGGQTGNTIYF. CDR3 in DNA: TGTGCCCCGGGGGGGCAGACTGGAAACACCATATATTTT.